The 26 T cell receptor beta chains listed next were all sequenced from one sample in a study of Ad26.COV2.S vaccination and SARS-CoV-2 variants (dated by TCRdb to about 2021). The receptor library was made with the immunoSEQ multiplex PCR assay. TCRdb holds this immuneACCESS table with in-frame rearrangements only. Some clones are missing; in checked studies, unresolved V genes explain under half, and the rest has no known cause. Counted in this sample were about 680,000 clones; more than 80% of them appeared once. Approximately 1.5% of the sample belongs to the ten largest clones. What this sample's treatment or condition label stands for: around 19 received Ad26.COV2.S at low or high dose, single or two shots; several received placebo; per-sample allocation not given. For vaccine and placebo recipients, the sequenced repertoires came from samples collected on day 63 after the first injection.

Sequences were derived from peripheral blood, sampled in a trial of Ad26.COV2.S vaccine versus placebo. These receptors all come from a person between 18 and 59 years old who received the Ad26.COV2.S COVID-19 vaccine or a placebo.

The chain employs TRBV4-2 and TRBJ1-5; 9 bases are a match to TRBD1. The CDR3 length is 15 residues. J was trimmed by 7 bases and V by 1 base; bases with no gene match: 5. Per germline, CDR1 LGHNA and CDR2 YNFKEQ. The CDR3 spells CASSQVQTGGQPQHF. In DNA form, the CDR3 reads TGTGCCAGCAGCCAAGTTCAGACAGGGGGACAGCCCCAGCATTTT.

As regards this clone: The identical CDR3 is also encoded by other nucleotide sequences in the sample. J is TRBJ2-2 and V is TRBV19, with 7 bases aligning to TRBD1. The CDR3 runs 14 residues. Germline V gives CDR1 LNHDA, CDR2 SQIVND (reference sequence). With V trimmed by 4 bases and J by 1 base, 0 bases remained unmatched. The CDR3 DNA reads TGTGCCAGTAGTAGGGACAGGAACACCGGGGAGCTGTTTTTT. Translating gives CASSRDRNTGELFF. Full variable domain (remainder filled in from reference TRBV19 and TRBJ2-2): DGGITQSPKYLFRKEGQNVTLSCEQNLNHDAMYWYRQDPGQGLRLIYYSQIVNDFQKGDIAEGYSVSREKKESFPLTVTSAQKNPTAFYLCASSRDRNTGELFFGEGSRLTVL.

This clone was recorded once. The V and J genes are TRBV7-9 and TRBJ2-2; D unresolved. In germline, CDR1 is SEHNR, CDR2 FQNEAQ (reference sequence). This CDR3 has 15 amino acids. V was pared by 5 bases and J by 1 base, with 11 bases between. This CDR3 reads CASSRAQVNTGELFF. The DNA for the CDR3 is TGTGCCAGCAGCCGAGCCCAGGTGAACACCGGGGAGCTGTTTTTT.

This chain joins TRBV5-1 and TRBJ2-2; TRBD2 agrees at 8 bases. V was clipped by 2 bases and J by 6 bases; unmatched bases: 15. CDR3 length equals 18 residues. Germline values: CDR1 SGHRS, CDR2 YFSETQ. The CDR3 is CASSLIPGLEVGAGELFF. CDR3 nucleotides: TGCGCCAGCAGCTTAATACCGGGACTAGAGGTTGGGGCCGGGGAGCTGTTTTTT.

The CDR3 loop reads CASSVDGRSGNTIYF. The CDR3 nucleotides are TGTGCCAGCAGCGTGGATGGCCGATCTGGAAACACCATATATTTT. The chain is built from TRBV7-9 and TRBJ1-3; D uncertain. Germline values: CDR1 SEHNR, CDR2 FQNEAQ (reference sequence). The CDR3 is made up of 15 amino acids. V was cut by 5 bases and J by 1 base, with 12 bases left in between.

This clone occurred once. The gene calls are TRBV19 and TRBJ1-2; TRBD1 agrees at 10 bases. The CDR3 totals 15 residues. The germline gives CDR1 LNHDA, CDR2 SQIVND (reference sequence). The J segment lost 2 bases and the V segment lost 4 bases, leaving 4 bases of the junction unmatched. In DNA, the CDR3 is TGTGCCAGTAGTACCCGACAGGGGGCGAACTATGGCTACACCTTC. Protein sequence: CASSTRQGANYGYTF.

This clone occurred once. The chain has TRBV18 and TRBJ1-2, with 9 bases fitting TRBD1. Germline V gives CDR1 KGHSH, CDR2 LQKENI. The CDR3 sequence is 14 residues long. Trimming cost V 2 bases and J 3 bases; bases outside gene matches: 1. CDR3: CASSPWDRDYGYTF. The CDR3 DNA reads TGTGCCAGCTCACCATGGGACAGGGACTATGGCTACACCTTC.

V is TRBV4-3 and J is TRBJ2-2; D remains ambiguous. Per germline, CDR1 LGHNA and CDR2 YSLEER. The V gene lost 1 base and the J gene lost 2 bases, with 14 bases spanning the gap. The CDR3 sequence is 17 residues long. CDR3 region: CASSQVRSGVNTGELFF. In DNA, the CDR3 is TGCGCCAGCAGCCAAGTAAGGAGTGGGGTAAACACCGGGGAGCTGTTTTTT.

The chain joins TRBV7-2 to TRBJ2-5, with 11 bases that match TRBD2. Germline lookup yields CDR1 SGHTA and CDR2 FQGNSA. The length of the CDR3 is 19 residues. Trimming at V came to 2 bases and at J to 5 bases, leaving 16 bases not matched to a gene. The chain's CDR3 is CASSLKGARPSGRFETQYF. For the CDR3, the DNA is TGTGCCAGCAGCTTAAAGGGGGCGAGGCCTAGCGGGAGGTTCGAGACCCAGTACTTC.

The chain uses TRBV6-5 and TRBJ2-1; D ambiguous. CDR1 and CDR2 (germline): MNHEY, SVGAGI. This CDR3 has 15 residues. Trimming pared 6 bases from V and 5 bases from J, leaving 17 bases between. The CDR3 DNA is TGTGCCAGCAGGAAGGCCCGGAGTAGGAACAATGAGCAGTTCTTC. This gives the protein CASRKARSRNNEQFF.

Details on this clone: In the same sample, other DNA sequences code for this CDR3. The chain has TRBV27 and TRBJ1-2; 7 bases are a match to TRBD1. The CDR3 totals 13 residues. Germline V CDR1 and CDR2: MNHEY, SMNVEV (reference sequence). Trimming removed 3 bases from V and 5 bases from J; junction bases left unmatched: 3. The CDR3 protein is CASSFRDRYGYTF. DNA for the CDR3: TGTGCCAGCAGTTTCCGGGACAGATATGGCTACACCTTC.

This clone was recorded a few times. The rearrangement joins TRBV7-9 to TRBJ2-2; D remains ambiguous. Germline CDR1 SEHNR, CDR2 FQNEAQ (reference sequence). The CDR3 consists of 13 residues. V was pared by 1 base and J by 3 bases, with 3 bases between. The CDR3: CASSLVYTGELFF. The CDR3 nucleotides read TGTGCCAGCAGCTTAGTTTACACCGGGGAGCTGTTTTTT.

J is TRBJ2-3 and V is TRBV19, with 9 bases aligning to TRBD2. The V segment lost 2 bases and the J segment 5 bases; nucleotides outside the gene matches: 8. The CDR3 totals 16 residues. CDR1 and CDR2 from the germline V gene are LNHDA and SQIVND (reference sequence). CDR3 protein: CASSIPAGGPGDTQYF. CDR3 coding DNA: TGTGCCAGTAGTATACCAGCGGGAGGCCCGGGAGATACGCAGTATTTT.

The chain employs TRBV29-1 and TRBJ2-7, with a tentative D call TRBD1 (5 bases). CDR3 size: 14 residues. V lost 5 bases and J 1 base, leaving 15 bases between the germline ends. Germline V gene data show CDR1 as SQVTM and CDR2 as ANQGSEA. The CDR3: CSVSDTRGSYEQYF. The CDR3 DNA is TGCAGCGTTTCAGACACAAGGGGATCCTACGAGCAGTACTTC.

This chain links TRBV30 with TRBJ2-7; TRBD2 aligns across 7 bases. Trimming took 6 bases from V and 0 from J; bases not matched to a gene: 8. The CDR3 covers 14 residues. The germline CDR1 and CDR2 sequences are GTSNPN and SVGIG (reference sequence). CDR3 DNA: TGTGCCTGCCGTCCCGGGACTATCTCCTACGAGCAGTACTTC. Its translation is CACRPGTISYEQYF.

The genes are TRBV3-1 (or the pseudogene TRBV3-2) and TRBJ1-1, with D uncertain. This CDR3 is 15 amino acids long. The V gene lost 1 base and the J gene lost 0 bases, with 9 bases spanning the gap. Per the germline V gene, CDR1 is LGHDT and CDR2 is YNNKEL (reference sequence). The CDR3 DNA reads TGTGCCAGCAGCCAAGCTACAGAGATGAACACTGAAGCTTTCTTT. It codes for CASSQATEMNTEAFF.

This chain uses TRBV18 with TRBJ2-1, with 12 bases lining up with TRBD1. This CDR3 has 15 amino acids. Germline trimming cut 2 bases from V and 9 bases from J; bases unmatched to any gene: 5. The germline CDR1 and CDR2 sequences are KGHSH and LQKENI. The CDR3, as DNA: TGTGCCAGCTCACCATTTAAGGGACAGGGGGCTGAGCAGTTCTTC. Residues: CASSPFKGQGAEQFF.

CDR3 DNA sequence: TGTGCCTGCCTCGGGACAGCCCTTTCAACTAATGAAAAACTGTTTTTT. The encoded protein is CACLGTALSTNEKLFF. The chain has TRBV2 and TRBJ1-4; TRBD1 matches 7 bases. CDR1 is SNHLY, CDR2 FYNNEI, per germline. J was trimmed by 0 bases and V by 11 bases; bases with no gene match: 12. The CDR3 is 16 amino acids.

The chain employs TRBV7-9 and TRBJ2-2; 9 bases line up with TRBD2. Per germline, CDR1 SEHNR and CDR2 FQNEAQ (reference sequence). V shed 3 bases and J 7 bases; nucleotides not matched to a gene: 6. The CDR3 is 15 residues long. In nucleotides, the CDR3 is TGTGCCAGCAGCTTGGCGGGAGGGCCTGGCGGGGAGCTGTTTTTT. It encodes CASSLAGGPGGELFF.

The chain recombines TRBV30 with TRBJ2-5; tentatively, D is TRBD1 or TRBD2 (5 bases each). The CDR3 spans 15 residues. From germline, CDR1 is GTSNPN and CDR2 SVGIG (reference sequence). Trimming took 0 bases from V and 4 from J, leaving 15 bases between them. The CDR3 region has the DNA TGTGCCTGGAGTGTGAATTTGGGACCCGGAGAGACCCAGTACTTC. The encoded protein is CAWSVNLGPGETQYF.

This sequence joins TRBV7-9 and TRBJ1-2, with D tentatively TRBD1 (5 bases). V lost 5 bases and J 6 bases, leaving 10 bases between the germline ends. The germline V gene has CDR1 SEHNR and CDR2 FQNEAQ (reference sequence). This CDR3 has 12 amino acids. The CDR3 region is CASSQGWDGYTF. CDR3 coding DNA: TGTGCCAGCAGCCAGGGCTGGGATGGCTACACCTTC.

J is TRBJ2-2 and V is TRBV27; perhaps D is TRBD1 or TRBD2 (6 bases each). This CDR3 has 15 residues. CDR1 is MNHEY and CDR2 is SMNVEV in the germline V gene (reference sequence). V lost 6 bases and J lost 0, with 11 bases in between. CDR3 coding DNA: TGTGCCAGCAGGGCGGGACAAGCGAACACCGGGGAGCTGTTTTTT. It translates to CASRAGQANTGELFF.

This clone is a singleton in its sample. V is TRBV5-1 and J is TRBJ2-2; TRBD2 matches 12 bases. CDR1 and CDR2 (germline): SGHRS, YFSETQ. This CDR3 comprises 19 residues. V was clipped by 0 bases and J by 3 bases; unmatched bases: 9. The CDR3 DNA reads as TGCGCCAGCAGCTTGGCCTCGACTAGCGGGAGACCCCACACCGGGGAGCTGTTTTTT. This translates into CASSLASTSGRPHTGELFF.

The table lists this clone with a few counts. The V call is TRBV29-1, the J call TRBJ1-1; 8 bases match TRBD1. The V gene end was trimmed by 4 bases and the J gene end by 2 bases; junction bases not matched to a gene: 6. Germline V gene lookup returns CDR1 SQVTM and CDR2 ANQGSEA. There are 14 residues in the CDR3. CDR3 sequence (DNA): TGCAGCGTTGCCAATACAGGGGGAAACACTGAAGCTTTCTTT. This gives the protein CSVANTGGNTEAFF.

The chain uses TRBV6-5 and TRBJ2-2; D is unresolved. CDR3 size: 13 residues. The V end was cut by 2 bases, the J end by 7 bases, with 8 bases between. CDR1 and CDR2 from the germline V gene are MNHEY and SVGAGI. The CDR3 sequence: CASSYLVVGELFF. The DNA of the CDR3 is TGTGCCAGCAGTTACCTGGTGGTCGGGGAGCTGTTTTTT.

The chain employs TRBV7-2 and TRBJ1-3; perhaps TRBD1 as D (6 bases). The germline gives CDR1 SGHTA, CDR2 FQGNSA. V was pared by 5 bases and J by 0 bases, with 14 bases between. This CDR3 has 16 residues. As DNA, the CDR3 is TGTGCCAGCAGCCTACTAGGGGGAAACTCTGGAAACACCATATATTTT. Protein: CASSLLGGNSGNTIYF.